This T cell receptor beta chain was sequenced in a study of shared clonotypes between healthy human individuals. CD8 cells regarded as naive lacked CD45RO, were positively chosen for CCR7, and omitted terminally differentiated effector memory CD45RA+ cells. As concerns this clone: As yet, its antigen is unknown.

The study, taken as a whole, reports: The low donor count limited represented genetic and exposure-history diversity.

Running of the assay took place at deep level. Assay: immunoSEQ multiplex PCR; the TCRdb copy retains only in-frame clones and omits some. The table has about 2 million clones, approximately 95% seen once; the top ten hold 0.95% to 1.5%. The CDR3 has 15 amino acids. Germline V gene lookup returns CDR1 SGHAT and CDR2 FQNNGV. Between the trimmed V and J ends, which lost 4 bases and 2 bases, there was a span of 15 bases. The material sequenced was naive CD8+ T cells sorted from blood. The gene calls are TRBV11-2 and TRBJ2-7, with a possible D match to TRBD1 (5 bases). This TCR was sampled from a young man in good health. CDR3 sequence reads: CASSSFGQGTYEQYF. As DNA, the CDR3 is TGTGCCAGCAGCTCTTTCGGGCAGGGAACCTACGAGCAGTACTTC.